This T cell receptor beta chain was sequenced for a study of blood T cell repertoires in COVID-19 (dated by TCRdb to 2019 to 2021). About the full investigation: Collaborator samples came from the United States, Italy and Spain and covered acute and convalescent phases of COVID-19. Samples were obtained from the ongoing ImmuneRACE study (first 160 participants) and from 1,254 subjects provided by 6 global collaborators. Subjects who had been exposed to COVID-19, were actively infected with it, or had recovered from it provided the deeply sampled blood TCRbeta repertoires that made up the dataset. A de-identified subject ID, COVID-19 status, age in years and sex were almost always included in the sample metadata. The prospective study material was composed of cDNA or gDNA derived from T cells, B-cell-depleted T cells, or PBMCs. HLA class I and class II types, where available, came from metadata supplied by the sample provider rather than from assay-based typing. A freely available public database, intended as a resource for researchers studying the immune response to SARS-CoV-2, is where the repertoires were released.

There are a few counts of this clone. Its cognate antigen has yet to be identified. No base quality information exists; no much larger clone differs at one position. Study-wide findings and limitations: The amount of clinical and demographic metadata varied by source and participant and was provided uncurated.

TCRbeta CDR3 regions were amplified from genomic DNA using the immunoSEQ Assay, a bias-controlled multiplex PCR. Turning to the authors' computational methods: Within the assay, amplification of reference gene primers was used to estimate how many nucleated cells each sample contained. To quantify the absolute abundance of each unique TCRbeta CDR3 rearrangement, sequence reads were collapsed and filtered. For each sample, productive Simpson clonality was calculated as the square root of Simpson's diversity index over productive rearrangements. Entries here come from immuneACCESS through TCRdb and include only in-frame sequences with V and J called. Some clones fail to appear in such tables; in the studies checked, an unresolved V gene covers under half of the shortfall, and the cause of the remainder is unknown. V, J and clone size are those of that table, while D and trimming were read from the DNA. Here the sample has about 190,000 clones; almost 85% occur a single time. The top ten clonotypes cover roughly 4.6% of the sample.

Each collaborating institution followed its own protocols to collect whole blood in K2EDTA tubes. Collaborator samples were shipped for TCRbeta analysis as frozen whole blood, isolated PBMCs, or DNA extracted from either sample type. This sequence was found in a woman aged 65 to 85 with active or convalescent COVID-19. Sequencing was carried out using peripheral blood.

The CDR3 protein sequence reads: CASSGTPTGVVDTQYF. The nucleotides are TGTGCCAGCAGTGGAACCCCTACAGGGGTTGTAGATACGCAGTATTTT. The receptor chain draws on TRBV25-1 and TRBJ2-3, with TRBD1 identical over 7 junction bases. The CDR3 sequence holds 16 residues, the cysteine and phenylalanine included. CDR3 DNA only is kept here, 48 bases in frame from base 1. For this chain, trimming is 4 bases at the V end and 5 bases at the J end, and the number of junction bases without a gene match is 12. Per the germline V gene, MGHDK is the CDR1 and SYGVNS is the CDR2.